The T cell receptor (beta chain) described here comes from a study of blood T cell repertoires in COVID-19. This clone has only one observation. Clones were sequenced by immunoSEQ multiplex PCR, and TCRdb holds only the in-frame ones, with some missing. The sample yields around 30,000 clones, 60% to 80% seen once. Germline V CDR1 and CDR2: LNHDA, SQIVND (reference sequence). V lost 5 bases and J lost 6, with 13 bases in between. This CDR3 is 13 amino acids long. The sequence was obtained from a woman between 70 and 85 years old with active or convalescent COVID-19. The chain recombines TRBV19 with TRBJ1-2; a possible D gene is TRBD1 (6 bases). Sequencing input: peripheral blood. CDR3 in DNA: TGTGCCAGTAGTCCACTCCGGGACAATGGCTACACCTTC. Protein: CASSPLRDNGYTF.